This TCR beta chain was sequenced during a study of tumor-infiltrating lymphocytes in primary liver carcinoma. Study information: Productive TCRbeta read yields ran from roughly 3.6 to 7.1 million per sample and were similar between tissues. Study-wide points: In tumor-adjacent and tumor-blood pairs, overlap was lower than in tumor region pairs.

A constant-region primer served to make TCR beta cDNA from roughly 500 ng total RNA. Libraries of TCR beta came from three nested multiplex PCR rounds with slightly modified ARM-PCR. PCR rounds one and two used TRBV1-TRBV30 forward primers with a C-beta reverse primer for about 11 cycles each. TCRdb processed the multiplex PCR reads anew with MiXCR; each CDR3 protein has one entry. Among about 96,000 distinct CDR3 sequences listed, around 68% were seen once. The germline V gene has CDR1 SEHNR and CDR2 FQNEAQ (reference sequence). Deletions cut 1 base from V and 9 bases from J, with 15 bases between. The CDR3 has 14 residues. Taking about 18-31 mg of unsorted bulk tissue, the authors co-extracted RNA and DNA. On this clonotype: Its antigen is unidentified.

This chain links TRBV7-9 with TRBJ1-1; weak D call: TRBD1 (5 bases). Sequencing was done on a sample of tumor-adjacent normal liver tissue. This clonotype was sampled from a middle-aged man with primary liver carcinoma and hepatitis B virus infection. The CDR3 DNA reads as TGTGCCAGCAGCTTAGTCGGGGGGGGGACTAAAGCTTTCTTT. Translated: CASSLVGGGTKAFF.